This TCR beta chain was observed in a study of human T cells and chemical hapten exposure (dated by TCRdb to about 2021). For the study in its entirety: For sensitization, 2% DPC in acetone was applied to a roughly 2 cm by roughly 2 cm area of upper inner arm skin. The mostly female patient cohort included alopecia areata with under or over 50% scalp involvement, alopecia totalis and alopecia universalis. Patch testing on the upper back used Finn chambers containing 0.01% DPC, with scoring done after 6 days according to International Contact Dermatitis Research Group standards. The study tracked peripheral blood TCR repertoire changes in vivo during primary and secondary sensitization to the hapten diphenylcyclopropenone (DPC) in alopecia patients. Libraries were pooled for sequencing, and variation in per-sample TCR yields was attributed mainly to small differences in library volumes within the pool. Around 30 alopecia patients provided blood for TCR sequencing at one to four time points (pre-sensitization, 2, 6 and 24 weeks). Patient blood was sampled pre-sensitization (week 0) and at 2, 6 and about 24 weeks after DPC sensitization. Throughout the approximately 25-week study period, patients were also given weekly therapeutic DPC doses on the scalp.

The time point label of this sample denotes: pre-sensitization, week 0. The treatment or condition label for this specimen denotes: therapeutic diphenylcyclopropenone sensitization with weekly scalp DPC. Blood at each patch-test visit was drawn before the patch test was applied. Patients were considered eligible if aged 18 to 70, diagnosed with alopecia and deemed suitable for DPC therapy, and patients were excluded if pregnant. Total RNA was extracted from unfractionated whole blood that had been collected in Tempus Blood RNA tubes. The paper as a whole reports these results and caveats: Patch test score correlated positively with the number of PT1 expanded TCRs, reaching significance at thresholds 8, 16 and 32 but not at 4. After repeated subsampling, changes were observed in the strength of the expansion versus patch-test correlation and in the threshold at which the correlation became significant. Alopecia, a presumed autoimmune disease, was present in all patients, so the immune response of the patients might differ from that of healthy individuals. Significantly more large CDR3 similarity clusters were formed by expanded TCRs than by pre-sensitization or healthy control sets, consistent with antigen-driven responses. No change with DPC sensitization was found in the number of TCRs above 1 in 1000 frequency, and no evidence of global repertoire structure alterations was found.

The library was generated by RACE. This sample was sequenced with a NextSeq 500. During library preparation, unique molecular identifiers were attached to individual cDNA molecules so that TCRs could be counted quantitatively and reproducibly. Each blood RNA sample was used to sequence both TCR alpha and TCR beta chains. The authors' pipeline ran thus. The median number of TCRs per sample was 90,000 to 100,000, ranging from roughly 20,000 to 700,000. The Decombinator software suite was used to annotate the V, J and CDR3 of the TCR reads. To make PS versus PT1 abundance plots, every sample was subsampled to the same number of TCRs (28,000). Expanded TCRs were defined as absent before sensitization and observed at least eight times at the 2-week time point. TCRdb reprocessing: public reads trimmed at Q25 with fastp, clones called with MiXCR, in-frame beta chains kept. For every CDR3 protein sequence, its rows merge into one entry that carries the most common genes and DNA. The V and J calls were not made by the authors but by TCRdb's processing. The sample profile shows some 360,000 distinct CDR3 sequences; roughly 5% of them were found once. The ten largest clonotypes hold approximately 2.8% of the sample.

Notes on this clonotype: This clone's antigen is unknown. One base away there is no much larger clone; base qualities are not given.

This TCR derives from a woman in her forties or fifties with alopecia areata. Some clones in this sample may be carry-over from other donors' samples. The specimen comprised whole blood, sampled in connection with sensitization to the hapten diphenylcyclopropenone (DPC).

The CDR3 protein: CASRDTSGRYEQYF. The nucleotide sequence reads as follows: TGTGCCAGCAGGGACACTAGCGGGAGATACGAGCAGTACTTC. The sequence is built from TRBV2 and TRBJ2-7; TRBD2 matches 11 bases in the middle. Germline trimming: 6 bases from V, 4 bases from J; junction bases outside gene matches: 5. CDR1 and CDR2 (SNHLY, FYNNEI) derive from the germline V gene. From the cysteine up to the phenylalanine, the CDR3 has a length of 14 residues. The DNA shown is the 42-base CDR3, in frame from base 1.